This T cell receptor (beta chain) is drawn from a study of Graves' ophthalmopathy and Graves' hyperthyroidism. TCR beta CDR3 regions were amplified from RNA transcripts. Scientists carried out first-round RT-PCR using HTBI primers and then a second-round multiplex PCR. One entry per CDR3 protein, called by TCRdb with MiXCR from the multiplex PCR reads. This table holds 650,000 to 800,000 distinct CDR3 sequences, under 50% found once. Material for sequencing was peripheral blood. The origin of this receptor is an adult man with Graves' ophthalmopathy.

This CDR3 reads CASSRTPTGAYNSPLHF. As DNA, the CDR3 is TGTGCCAGCAGTCGTACCCCTACAGGGGCCTATAATTCACCCCTCCACTTT. V gene TRBV6-5 combines with J gene TRBJ1-6, with 7 bases aligning to TRBD1. Germline V gene data show CDR1 as MNHEY and CDR2 as SVGAGI. The junction had 9 bases not matched to a gene; V was cut back by 5 bases and J by 2 bases. This CDR3 is built from 17 residues.